This TCR beta chain stems from a study of molecular identifiers for immune sequencing clone quantification. With listed TCR primers and previously described methods, bulk TCR libraries were prepared. Each CDR3 protein gets one entry after TCRdb re-called the PCR reads with MiXCR. The table includes just over 40,000 distinct CDR3 sequences, 20% to 25% detected once. A CD8+CD4-CCR7+CD45RA+ phenotype served as the sorting definition for naive CD8 T cells. This clonotype was picked up many times. This sequence originates from a human donor in good health. Some libraries in this study had Jurkat cell RNA spiked in. The source material was naive CD8+ T cells from blood, with Jurkat cell RNA spiked in. The sample's subset: FACS-sorted CD8+CD4-CCR7+CD45RA+ naive T cells.

In nucleotides, the CDR3 is TGTGCCAGCAGTTTATCGCAGGGTTGGTATCAGCCCCAGCATTTT. Translation gives CASSLSQGWYQPQHF. The rearrangement links TRBV12-3 or TRBV12-4 to TRBJ1-5; D might be TRBD1 (5 bases). The V and J ends lost 2 bases and 5 bases respectively, with 13 bases between them. The CDR3 contains 15 residues.